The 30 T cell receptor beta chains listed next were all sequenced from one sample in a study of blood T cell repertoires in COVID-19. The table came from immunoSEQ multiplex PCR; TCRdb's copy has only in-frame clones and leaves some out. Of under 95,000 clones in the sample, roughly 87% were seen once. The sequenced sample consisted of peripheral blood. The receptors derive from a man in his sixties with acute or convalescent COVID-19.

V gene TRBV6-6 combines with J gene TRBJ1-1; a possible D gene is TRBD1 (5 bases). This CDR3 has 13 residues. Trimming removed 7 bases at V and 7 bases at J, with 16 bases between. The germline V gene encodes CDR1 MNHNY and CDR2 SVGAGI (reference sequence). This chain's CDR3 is CASTRGEAIEAFF. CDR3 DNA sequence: TGTGCCAGCACCCGGGGGGAGGCAATTGAAGCTTTCTTT.

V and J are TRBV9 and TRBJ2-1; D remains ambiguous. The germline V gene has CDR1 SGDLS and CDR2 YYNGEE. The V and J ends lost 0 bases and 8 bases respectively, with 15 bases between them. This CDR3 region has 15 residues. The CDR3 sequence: CASSVDFGVTDEQFF. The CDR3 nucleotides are TGTGCCAGCAGCGTAGATTTTGGTGTTACGGATGAGCAGTTCTTC.

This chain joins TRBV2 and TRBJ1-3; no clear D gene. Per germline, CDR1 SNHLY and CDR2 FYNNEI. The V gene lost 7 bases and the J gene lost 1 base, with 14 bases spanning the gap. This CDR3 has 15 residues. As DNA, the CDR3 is TGTGCCAGCATGAATCCGGGGTCTTCTGGAAACACCATATATTTT. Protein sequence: CASMNPGSSGNTIYF.

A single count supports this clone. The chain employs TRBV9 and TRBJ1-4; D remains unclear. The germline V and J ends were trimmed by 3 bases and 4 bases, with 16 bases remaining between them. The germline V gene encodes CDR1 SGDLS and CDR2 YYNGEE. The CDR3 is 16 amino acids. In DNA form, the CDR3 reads TGTGCCAGCAGCGCCTCCCCGGGAGGGATTAATGAAAAACTGTTTTTT. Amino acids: CASSASPGGINEKLFF.

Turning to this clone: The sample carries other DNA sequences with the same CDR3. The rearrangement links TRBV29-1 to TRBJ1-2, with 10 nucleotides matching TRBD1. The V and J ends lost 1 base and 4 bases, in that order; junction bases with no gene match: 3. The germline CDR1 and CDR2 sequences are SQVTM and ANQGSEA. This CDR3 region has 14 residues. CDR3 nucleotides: TGCAGCGTTGAAGGACAGGGGGCATTCTATGGCTACACCTTC. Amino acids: CSVEGQGAFYGYTF.

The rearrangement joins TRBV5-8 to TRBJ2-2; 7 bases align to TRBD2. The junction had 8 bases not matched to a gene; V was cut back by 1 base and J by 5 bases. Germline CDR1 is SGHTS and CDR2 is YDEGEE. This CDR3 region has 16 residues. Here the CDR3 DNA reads TGTGCCAGCAGCTTGCTGTCGGGCGGGAGTACCGGGGAGCTGTTTTTT. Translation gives CASSLLSGGSTGELFF.

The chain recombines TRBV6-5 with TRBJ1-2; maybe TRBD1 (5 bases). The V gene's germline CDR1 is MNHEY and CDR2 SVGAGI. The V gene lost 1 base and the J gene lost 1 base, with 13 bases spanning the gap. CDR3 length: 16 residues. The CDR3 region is CASSYFDRRSNYGYTF. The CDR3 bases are TGTGCCAGCAGTTACTTCGACAGACGAAGTAACTATGGCTACACCTTC.

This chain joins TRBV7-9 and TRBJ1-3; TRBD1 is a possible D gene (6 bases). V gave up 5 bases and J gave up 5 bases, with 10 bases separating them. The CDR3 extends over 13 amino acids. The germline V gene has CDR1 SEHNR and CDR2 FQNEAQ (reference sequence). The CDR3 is CASSLTGRNTIYF. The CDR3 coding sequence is TGTGCCAGCAGCCTCACAGGGCGAAACACCATATATTTT.

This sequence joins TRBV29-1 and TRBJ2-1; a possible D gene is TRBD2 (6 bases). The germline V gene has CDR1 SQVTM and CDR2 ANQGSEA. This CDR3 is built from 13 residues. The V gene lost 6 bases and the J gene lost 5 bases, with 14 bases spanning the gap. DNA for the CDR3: TGCAGCGTATTCGGACTAAACGACAATGAGCAGTTCTTC. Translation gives CSVFGLNDNEQFF.

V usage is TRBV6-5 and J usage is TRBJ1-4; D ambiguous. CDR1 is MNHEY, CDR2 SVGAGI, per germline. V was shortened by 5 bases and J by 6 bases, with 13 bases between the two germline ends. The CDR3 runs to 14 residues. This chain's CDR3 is CASSTSPGDEKLFF. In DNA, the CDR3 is TGTGCCAGCAGTACCAGCCCGGGTGATGAAAAACTGTTTTTT.

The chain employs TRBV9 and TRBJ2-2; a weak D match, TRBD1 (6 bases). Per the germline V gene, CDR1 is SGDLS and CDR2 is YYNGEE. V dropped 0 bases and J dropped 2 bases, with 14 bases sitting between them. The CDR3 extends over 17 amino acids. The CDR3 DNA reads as TGTGCCAGCAGCGTAGGTCACCGGACAGCCAACACCGGGGAGCTGTTTTTT. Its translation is CASSVGHRTANTGELFF.

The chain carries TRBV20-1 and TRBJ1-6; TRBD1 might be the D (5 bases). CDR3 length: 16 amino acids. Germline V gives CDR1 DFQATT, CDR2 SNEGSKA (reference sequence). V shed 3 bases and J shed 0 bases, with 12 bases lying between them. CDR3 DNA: TGCAGTGCTAGTGACCAGGGTAGCTCCTATAATTCACCCCTCCACTTT. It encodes CSASDQGSSYNSPLHF.

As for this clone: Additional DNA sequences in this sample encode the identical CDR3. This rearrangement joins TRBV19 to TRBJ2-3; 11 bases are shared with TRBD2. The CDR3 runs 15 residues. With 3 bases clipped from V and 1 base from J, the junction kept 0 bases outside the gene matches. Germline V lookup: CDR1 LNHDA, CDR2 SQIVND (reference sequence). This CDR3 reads CASSMTSGGTDTQYF. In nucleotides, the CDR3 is TGTGCCAGTAGTATGACTAGCGGGGGCACAGATACGCAGTATTTT.

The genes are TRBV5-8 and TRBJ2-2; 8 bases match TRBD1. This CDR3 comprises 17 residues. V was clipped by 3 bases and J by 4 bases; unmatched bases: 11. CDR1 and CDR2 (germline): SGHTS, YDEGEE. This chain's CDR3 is CASSSDFRQGSTGELFF. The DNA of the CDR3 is TGTGCCAGCAGCTCTGACTTCCGACAGGGGTCCACCGGGGAGCTGTTTTTT. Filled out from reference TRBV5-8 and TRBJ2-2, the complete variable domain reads EAGVTQSPTHLIKTRGQQATLRCSPISGHTSVYWYQQALGLGLQFLLWYDEGEERNRGNFPPRFSGRQFPNYSSELNVNALELEDSALYLCASSSDFRQGSTGELFFGEGSRLTVL.

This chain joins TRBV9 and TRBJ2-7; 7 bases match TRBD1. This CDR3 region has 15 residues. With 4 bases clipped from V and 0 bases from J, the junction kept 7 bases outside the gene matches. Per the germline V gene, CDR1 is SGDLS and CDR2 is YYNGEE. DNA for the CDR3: TGTGCCAGCAGCCCCGAGACAGGGAGCTCCTACGAGCAGTACTTC. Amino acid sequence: CASSPETGSSYEQYF.

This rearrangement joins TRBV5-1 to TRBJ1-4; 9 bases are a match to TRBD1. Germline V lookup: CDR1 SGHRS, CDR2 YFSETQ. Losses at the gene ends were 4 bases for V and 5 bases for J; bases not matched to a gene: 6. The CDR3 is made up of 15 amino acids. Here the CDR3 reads CASSPLTGGNEKLFF. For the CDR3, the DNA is TGCGCCAGCAGCCCTCTCACAGGGGGCAATGAAAAACTGTTTTTT.

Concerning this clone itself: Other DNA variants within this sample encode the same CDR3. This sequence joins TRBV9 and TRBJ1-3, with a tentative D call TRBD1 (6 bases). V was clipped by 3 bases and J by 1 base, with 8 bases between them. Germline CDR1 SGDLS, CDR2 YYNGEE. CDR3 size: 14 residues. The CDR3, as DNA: TGTGCCAGCAGCGAACAGGGTTCTGGAAACACCATATATTTT. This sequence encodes CASSEQGSGNTIYF.

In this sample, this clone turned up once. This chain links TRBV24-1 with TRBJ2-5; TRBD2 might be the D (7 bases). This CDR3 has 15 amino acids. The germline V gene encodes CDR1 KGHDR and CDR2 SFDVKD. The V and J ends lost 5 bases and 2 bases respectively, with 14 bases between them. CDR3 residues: CATSAAGRGQETQYF. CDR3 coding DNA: TGTGCCACCAGTGCCGCGGGGAGGGGGCAAGAGACCCAGTACTTC.

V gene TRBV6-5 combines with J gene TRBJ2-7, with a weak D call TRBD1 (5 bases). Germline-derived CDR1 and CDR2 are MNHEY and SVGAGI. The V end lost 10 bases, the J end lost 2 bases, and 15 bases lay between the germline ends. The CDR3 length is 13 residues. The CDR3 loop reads CATQQGKPYEQYF. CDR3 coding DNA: TGTGCCACCCAGCAGGGTAAACCCTACGAGCAGTACTTC.

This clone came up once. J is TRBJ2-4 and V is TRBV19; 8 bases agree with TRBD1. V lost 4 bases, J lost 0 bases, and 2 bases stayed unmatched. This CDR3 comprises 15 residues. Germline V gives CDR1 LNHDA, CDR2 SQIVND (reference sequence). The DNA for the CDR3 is TGTGCCAGTAGTAGGACAGGGTTAGCCAAAAACATTCAGTACTTC. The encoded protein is CASSRTGLAKNIQYF. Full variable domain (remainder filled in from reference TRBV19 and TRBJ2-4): DGGITQSPKYLFRKEGQNVTLSCEQNLNHDAMYWYRQDPGQGLRLIYYSQIVNDFQKGDIAEGYSVSREKKESFPLTVTSAQKNPTAFYLCASSRTGLAKNIQYFGAGTRLSVL.

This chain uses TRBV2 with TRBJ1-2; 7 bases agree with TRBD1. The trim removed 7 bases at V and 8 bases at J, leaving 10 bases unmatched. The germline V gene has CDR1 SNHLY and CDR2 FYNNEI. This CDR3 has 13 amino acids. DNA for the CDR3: TGTGCCAGCAACCCGACAGGGACCGGCGGCTACACCTTC. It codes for CASNPTGTGGYTF. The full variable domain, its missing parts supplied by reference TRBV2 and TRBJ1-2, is EPEVTQTPSHQVTQMGQEVILRCVPISNHLYFYWYRQILGQKVEFLVSFYNNEISEKSEIFDDQFSVERPDGSNFTLKIRSTKLEDSAMYFCASNPTGTGGYTFGSGTRLTVV.

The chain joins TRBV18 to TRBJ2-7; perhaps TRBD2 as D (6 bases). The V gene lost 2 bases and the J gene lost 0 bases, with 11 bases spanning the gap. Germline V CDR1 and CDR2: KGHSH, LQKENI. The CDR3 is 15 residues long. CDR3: CASSPAGPPSYEQYF. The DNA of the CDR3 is TGTGCCAGCTCACCAGCGGGGCCACCCTCCTACGAGCAGTACTTC.

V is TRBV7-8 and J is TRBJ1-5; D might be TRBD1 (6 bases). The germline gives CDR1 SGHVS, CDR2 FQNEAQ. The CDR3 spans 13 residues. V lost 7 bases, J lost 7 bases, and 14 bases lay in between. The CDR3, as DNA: TGTGCCAGCACCCCGGGGGGGGGCCAGCCCCAGCATTTT. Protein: CASTPGGGQPQHF.

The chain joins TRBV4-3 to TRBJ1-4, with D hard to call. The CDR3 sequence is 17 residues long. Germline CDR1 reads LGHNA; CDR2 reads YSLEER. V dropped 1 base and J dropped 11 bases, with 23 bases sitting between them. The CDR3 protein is CASSQGLPSGLSHKLFF. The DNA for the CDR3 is TGCGCCAGCAGCCAAGGACTCCCCAGCGGTTTAAGTCATAAACTGTTTTTT.

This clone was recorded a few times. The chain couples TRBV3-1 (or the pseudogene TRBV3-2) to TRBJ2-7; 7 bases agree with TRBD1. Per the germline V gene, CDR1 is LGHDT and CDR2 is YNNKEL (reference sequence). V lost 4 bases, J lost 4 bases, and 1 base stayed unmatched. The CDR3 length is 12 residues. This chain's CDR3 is CASSPRGYEQYF. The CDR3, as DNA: TGTGCCAGCAGCCCCAGGGGGTACGAGCAGTACTTC.

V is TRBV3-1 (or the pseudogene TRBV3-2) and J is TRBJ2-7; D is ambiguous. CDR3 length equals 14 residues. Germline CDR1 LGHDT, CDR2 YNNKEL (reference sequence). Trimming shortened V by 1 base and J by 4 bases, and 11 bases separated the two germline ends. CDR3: CASSQVQDQYEQYF. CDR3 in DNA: TGTGCCAGCAGCCAAGTGCAGGATCAATACGAGCAGTACTTC.

The CDR3, as DNA: TGCGCCAGCAGCCAAGACTTTGACAGCGCTAATGAAAAACTGTTTTTT. Translating gives CASSQDFDSANEKLFF. V usage is TRBV4-3 and J usage is TRBJ1-4; a weak D match, TRBD1 (5 bases). The V end lost 0 bases, the J end lost 3 bases, and 11 bases lay between the germline ends. CDR1 is LGHNA and CDR2 is YSLEER in the germline V gene. The CDR3 runs to 16 residues.

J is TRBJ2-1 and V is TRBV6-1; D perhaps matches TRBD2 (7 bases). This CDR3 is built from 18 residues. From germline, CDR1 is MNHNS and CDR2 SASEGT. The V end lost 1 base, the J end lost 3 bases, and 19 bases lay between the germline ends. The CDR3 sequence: CASSEDHGGPYFYNEQFF. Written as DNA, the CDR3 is TGTGCCAGCAGTGAAGACCACGGGGGGCCGTACTTCTACAATGAGCAGTTCTTC.

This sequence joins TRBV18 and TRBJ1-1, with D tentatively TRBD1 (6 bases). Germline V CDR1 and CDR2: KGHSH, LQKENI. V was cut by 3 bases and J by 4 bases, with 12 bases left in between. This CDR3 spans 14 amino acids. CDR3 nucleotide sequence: TGTGCCAGCTCACCCCGACAGGATAGCACTGAAGCTTTCTTT. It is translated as CASSPRQDSTEAFF.

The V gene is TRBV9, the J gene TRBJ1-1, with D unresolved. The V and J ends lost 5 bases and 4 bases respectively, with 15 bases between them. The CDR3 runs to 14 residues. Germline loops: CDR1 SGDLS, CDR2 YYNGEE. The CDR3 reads CASSGLGVATEAFF. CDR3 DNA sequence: TGTGCCAGCAGTGGCCTTGGAGTGGCCACTGAAGCTTTCTTT.